Each of the 32 T cell receptor beta chains below was sequenced from the same sample in a study of blood T cell repertoires in COVID-19 (dated by TCRdb to the early 2020s). Receptor amplification or capture employed the immunoSEQ multiplex PCR assay. The immuneACCESS repertoire file appears here via TCRdb, limited to in-frame rearrangements. These files lack a portion of the clones; in checked studies, under half of the deficit traces to unresolved V genes, and the cause of the others is not known. This sample lists about 200,000 clones; less than 90% were detected once. Together, the top ten hold roughly 0.7% of the sample. Sequencing was done on a sample of peripheral blood. The receptors were gathered from a man aged 35-49 years with acute or convalescent COVID-19.

V gene TRBV5-6 combines with J gene TRBJ1-5; a weak D match, TRBD1 (5 bases). Germline loops: CDR1 SGHDT, CDR2 YYEEEE. The V and J ends lost 4 bases and 6 bases respectively, with 11 bases between them. This CDR3 has 13 residues. The CDR3: CASSTAGRQPQHF. In nucleotides, the CDR3 is TGTGCCAGCAGCACAGCGGGGCGTCAGCCCCAGCATTTT. Looking up the rest from reference TRBV5-6 and TRBJ1-5 gives the full variable domain: DAGVTQSPTHLIKTRGQQVTLRCSPKSGHDTVSWYQQALGQGPQFIFQYYEEEERQRGNFPDRFSGHQFPNYSSELNVNALLLGDSALYLCASSTAGRQPQHFGDGTRLSIL.

Worth noting for this clone: This sample also contains other DNA sequences that code for the same CDR3. J is TRBJ2-1 and V is TRBV27, with a weak D call TRBD2 (6 bases). The CDR3 covers 14 residues. The ends were cut back, 3 bases at V and 5 bases at J, with 11 bases in the middle. Germline V CDR1 and CDR2: MNHEY, SMNVEV (reference sequence). CDR3 sequence (DNA): TGTGCCAGCAGTTTTGGAGGGCCGGACAATGAGCAGTTCTTC. Residues: CASSFGGPDNEQFF.

The chain is built from TRBV11-3 and TRBJ2-7; 8 nucleotides agree with TRBD2. J gave up 0 bases and V 1 base, and 2 bases lay outside the gene matches. The CDR3 is made up of 15 amino acids. Per germline, CDR1 SGHNT and CDR2 YENEEA. The CDR3 DNA reads as TGTGCCAGCAGCTTAGGTAGCGGGGCCTCCTACGAGCAGTACTTC. Residues: CASSLGSGASYEQYF.

The chain recombines TRBV4-2 with TRBJ1-5; possibly TRBD1 for D (6 bases). V was cut by 6 bases and J by 5 bases, with 11 bases left in between. The CDR3 has 13 residues. Germline V CDR1 and CDR2: LGHNA, YNFKEQ. The DNA of the CDR3 is TGTGCCAGCAGTAACAGGGCCGATCAGCCCCAGCATTTT. The encoded protein is CASSNRADQPQHF.

The rearrangement uses TRBV19 and TRBJ2-7; TRBD1 aligns across 10 bases. CDR3 length equals 15 residues. Germline assignment: CDR1 LNHDA and CDR2 SQIVND (reference sequence). V dropped 5 bases and J dropped 4; count of bases not matched to a gene: 8. The DNA of the CDR3 is TGTGCCAGTAGTGATTTAGGGACAGGGGATTACGAGCAGTACTTC. It translates to CASSDLGTGDYEQYF.

This clone was seen a few times. The rearrangement links TRBV3-1 (or the pseudogene TRBV3-2) to TRBJ1-6; D unresolved. This CDR3 is built from 14 residues. Germline loops: CDR1 LGHDT, CDR2 YNNKEL (reference sequence). V was clipped by 0 bases and J by 10 bases, with 10 bases between them. DNA for the CDR3: TGTGCCAGCAGCCAAGAGGCAGTTCGATCACCCCTCCACTTT. Its translation: CASSQEAVRSPLHF.

The chain carries TRBV28 and TRBJ2-7; 10 bases are a match to TRBD2. The CDR3 has 14 residues. V shed 6 bases, J shed 3 bases, and the junction held 5 bases outside the gene matches. CDR1 is MDHEN and CDR2 is SYDVKM in the germline V gene. As DNA, the CDR3 is TGTGCCAGCAGAACTAGCGGGATCTTCTACGAGCAGTACTTC. Translated: CASRTSGIFYEQYF. Combining the CDR3 with reference TRBV28 and TRBJ2-7 gives the whole variable domain DVKVTQSSRYLVKRTGEKVFLECVQDMDHENMFWYRQDPGLGLRLIYFSYDVKMKEKGDIPEGYSVSREKKERFSLILESASTNQTSMYLCASRTSGIFYEQYFGPGTRLTVT.

V gene TRBV5-1 combines with J gene TRBJ2-3, with D perhaps TRBD2 (6 bases). This CDR3 has 15 residues. V was clipped by 0 bases and J by 6 bases, with 14 bases between them. Germline V gene sequence: CDR1 SGHRS, CDR2 YFSETQ. The CDR3 DNA reads as TGCGCCAGCAGCTTGGCCCGGGGGAGAGGGGATACGCAGTATTTT. Protein product: CASSLARGRGDTQYF.

The chain employs TRBV12-3 or TRBV12-4 and TRBJ1-2, with 7 bases that match TRBD1. There are 13 residues in the CDR3. V shed 6 bases and J 8 bases; nucleotides not matched to a gene: 9. The CDR3 nucleotides are TGTGCCAGCAGCGATCGGACAGGTTGGGGCTACACCTTC. Translated, it gives CASSDRTGWGYTF.

This sequence joins TRBV4-3 and TRBJ1-1, with 9 bases fitting TRBD1. Trimming removed 4 bases from V and 4 bases from J; junction bases left unmatched: 7. CDR3 length: 15 amino acids. Germline V gives CDR1 LGHNA, CDR2 YSLEER. CDR3 bases: TGCGCCAGCAGCCGATCCTCGACAGGGGGCACTGAAGCTTTCTTT. It encodes CASSRSSTGGTEAFF.

The chain has TRBV5-1 and TRBJ2-5; TRBD2 matches 14 bases. In germline, CDR1 is SGHRS, CDR2 YFSETQ. J lost 1 base, V lost 4 bases, and 6 bases had no gene match. CDR3 length equals 17 residues. As DNA, the CDR3 is TGCGCCAGCAGCCTAGGACTAGCGGGGGGACTCCAAGAGACCCAGTACTTC. The encoded protein is CASSLGLAGGLQETQYF.

V gene TRBV5-1 combines with J gene TRBJ1-2, with D possibly being TRBD1 (6 bases). V dropped 3 bases and J dropped 5 bases, with 20 bases sitting between them. Germline V CDR1 and CDR2: SGHRS, YFSETQ. CDR3 length equals 16 residues. The CDR3 DNA sequence: TGCGCCAGCAGCTCCCCCCGAGGACAGACTGCTTATGGCTACACCTTC. It yields the protein CASSSPRGQTAYGYTF.

This clone was seen more than once but under ten times. V usage is TRBV6-6 and J usage is TRBJ1-2; 10 nucleotides align to TRBD1. V was pared by 6 bases and J by 4 bases, with 8 bases of the junction left unmatched. The CDR3 sequence is 15 residues long. Germline V lookup: CDR1 MNHNY, CDR2 SVGAGI (reference sequence). CDR3 coding DNA: TGTGCCAGCAGATCGACAGGGGGCGCCGGCTATGGCTACACCTTC. This codes for CASRSTGGAGYGYTF.

The chain couples TRBV27 to TRBJ2-3, with 8 bases matching TRBD2. The J segment lost 9 bases and the V segment lost 6 bases, leaving 11 bases of the junction unmatched. The length of the CDR3 is 14 residues. Germline V CDR1 and CDR2: MNHEY, SMNVEV (reference sequence). CDR3 loop: CASSHAGPGGTQYF. CDR3 sequence (DNA): TGTGCCAGCAGCCATGCGGGCCCGGGGGGGACGCAGTATTTT.

V usage is TRBV29-1 and J usage is TRBJ2-2, with TRBD2 identical over 8 bases. Per germline, CDR1 SQVTM and CDR2 ANQGSEA. CDR3 size: 14 residues. With 6 bases clipped from V and 5 bases from J, the junction kept 8 bases outside the gene matches. The CDR3 loop reads CSVIGGVLTGELFF. The DNA of the CDR3 is TGCAGCGTAATCGGGGGGGTATTGACCGGGGAGCTGTTTTTT.

CDR3 coding DNA: TGTGCCAGCAGCGCGCTAGGAGGGGTTGGAGATACGCAGTATTTT. Protein product: CASSALGGVGDTQYF. This sequence joins TRBV9 and TRBJ2-3; possibly TRBD2 for D (6 bases). The CDR3 loop spans 15 amino acids. The germline gives CDR1 SGDLS, CDR2 YYNGEE. V was pared by 3 bases and J by 5 bases, with 16 bases between.

This chain connects TRBV7-2 to TRBJ1-5, with 7 bases lining up with TRBD1. Germline CDR1 and CDR2: SGHTA and FQGNSA. V lost 5 bases to trimming and J lost 11 bases; unmatched junction nucleotides: 9. This CDR3 is built from 13 residues. CDR3 coding DNA: TGTGCCAGCAGCACCGGGACAGCCGGTACCCAGCATTTT. It yields the protein CASSTGTAGTQHF.

The rearrangement links TRBV2 to TRBJ2-7; D possibly corresponds to TRBD2 (5 bases). Trimming removed 6 bases at V and 5 bases at J, with 20 bases between. Looked up from germline, CDR1 is SNHLY and CDR2 is FYNNEI. CDR3 length: 15 amino acids. The CDR3 DNA follows: TGTGCCAGCAGGAGGACTGTCCTCTCCTTCGACGAGCAGTACTTC. This encodes CASRRTVLSFDEQYF.

The V and J genes are TRBV27 and TRBJ2-3; 7 bases are shared with TRBD2. V dropped 6 bases and J dropped 2; count of bases not matched to a gene: 5. Germline V gene data show CDR1 as MNHEY and CDR2 as SMNVEV (reference sequence). This CDR3 comprises 14 residues. CDR3 protein: CASRISGATDTQYF. The CDR3 region has the DNA TGTGCCAGCAGGATCAGCGGGGCCACAGATACGCAGTATTTT.

V gene TRBV11-2 combines with J gene TRBJ2-1; TRBD1 agrees at 9 bases. V dropped 5 bases and J dropped 8; count of bases not matched to a gene: 10. Germline loops: CDR1 SGHAT, CDR2 FQNNGV. This CDR3 has 15 residues. This CDR3 is CASSTTSGTGYEQFF. CDR3 bases: TGTGCCAGCAGCACGACCTCCGGGACAGGGTATGAGCAGTTCTTC.

This clone was observed a single time. V gene TRBV6-5 combines with J gene TRBJ1-6; 9 nucleotides match TRBD1. Germline V gives CDR1 MNHEY, CDR2 SVGAGI. This CDR3 comprises 15 residues. The trim removed 6 bases at V and 10 bases at J, leaving 10 bases unmatched. CDR3 coding DNA: TGTGCCAGCAGGTCACAGGGGGCGAGGAGGTCACCCCTCCACTTT. Its protein is CASRSQGARRSPLHF.

The rearrangement uses TRBV27 and TRBJ2-5; 7 nucleotides match TRBD2. The J segment lost 7 bases and the V segment lost 4 bases, leaving 6 bases of the junction unmatched. Germline V gene data show CDR1 as MNHEY and CDR2 as SMNVEV (reference sequence). This CDR3 has 13 amino acids. CDR3 sequence: CASSYGEGRTQYF. CDR3 nucleotide sequence: TGTGCCAGCAGTTACGGGGAGGGGCGGACCCAGTACTTC.

This chain connects TRBV11-2 to TRBJ2-1; D may be TRBD1 (5 bases). V was shortened by 0 bases and J by 13 bases, with 10 bases between the two germline ends. CDR1 and CDR2 (germline): SGHAT, FQNNGV. This CDR3 spans 12 amino acids. The CDR3 DNA sequence: TGTGCCAGCAGCTTAGATCTAACAGGACAGTTCTTC. As protein: CASSLDLTGQFF.

CDR3 nucleotide sequence: TGTGCCAGCAGCCCTACCGGACTCGGCGGGGAGCAGTACTTC. It codes for CASSPTGLGGEQYF. The chain employs TRBV11-2 and TRBJ2-7, with D possibly matching TRBD2 (5 bases). There are 14 residues in the CDR3. Germline loops: CDR1 SGHAT, CDR2 FQNNGV. V lost 5 bases and J lost 7, with 18 bases in between.

The V gene is TRBV5-6, the J gene TRBJ2-2, with unresolved D. CDR1 is SGHDT and CDR2 is YYEEEE in the germline V gene. The CDR3 covers 13 residues. Deletions cut 4 bases from V and 7 bases from J, with 11 bases between. CDR3 DNA: TGTGCCAGCAGCCCCCGGTCGAGCGGGGAGCTGTTTTTT. This encodes CASSPRSSGELFF. The full variable domain, its missing parts supplied by reference TRBV5-6 and TRBJ2-2, is DAGVTQSPTHLIKTRGQQVTLRCSPKSGHDTVSWYQQALGQGPQFIFQYYEEEERQRGNFPDRFSGHQFPNYSSELNVNALLLGDSALYLCASSPRSSGELFFGEGSRLTVL.

The gene calls are TRBV2 and TRBJ2-1; D not certain. The CDR3 spans 14 residues. Germline loops: CDR1 SNHLY, CDR2 FYNNEI. Trimming shortened V by 4 bases and J by 12 bases, and 19 bases separated the two germline ends. This CDR3 reads CASSGGQVPFRQFF. As DNA, the CDR3 is TGTGCCAGCAGTGGTGGGCAGGTACCTTTTCGGCAGTTCTTC.

This chain links TRBV28 with TRBJ1-2, with 12 bases lining up with TRBD1. The CDR3 totals 14 residues. Germline V gene sequence: CDR1 MDHEN, CDR2 SYDVKM. V gave up 4 bases and J gave up 7 bases; unmatched junction bases: 4. The CDR3 here is CASSSGTGGSGYTF. DNA for the CDR3: TGTGCCAGCAGTTCCGGGACAGGGGGCAGTGGCTACACCTTC.

The chain has TRBV27 and TRBJ2-5, with D maybe TRBD1 (6 bases). Germline CDR1 and CDR2: MNHEY and SMNVEV (reference sequence). The CDR3 spans 13 residues. V was trimmed by 4 bases and J by 2 bases, leaving 8 bases between them. The CDR3 here is CASSWTAQETQYF. The CDR3 DNA reads as TGTGCCAGCAGTTGGACAGCACAAGAGACCCAGTACTTC.

The chain links TRBV6-2 or TRBV6-3 to TRBJ2-5; 8 bases line up with TRBD2. CDR3 length equals 13 residues. Germline loops: CDR1 MNHEY, CDR2 SVGEGT. J gave up 7 bases and V 7 bases, and 8 bases lay outside the gene matches. CDR3 protein: CASTPGAGGTQYF. The CDR3 nucleotides read TGTGCCAGCACCCCTGGGGCGGGGGGGACCCAGTACTTC.

The chain carries TRBV7-9 and TRBJ1-1, with 11 bases aligning to TRBD1. The CDR3 totals 17 residues. The V and J ends lost 3 bases and 6 bases, in that order; junction bases with no gene match: 12. Germline loops: CDR1 SEHNR, CDR2 FQNEAQ (reference sequence). In DNA, the CDR3 is TGTGCCAGCAGCTTTTATGGAGGACAGGGGGCAGCAGCTGAAGCTTTCTTT. Translating it yields CASSFYGGQGAAAEAFF.

The gene calls are TRBV19 and TRBJ1-2; D is possibly TRBD1 (6 bases). V shed 3 bases and J shed 8 bases, with 13 bases lying between them. The V gene's germline CDR1 is LNHDA and CDR2 SQIVND (reference sequence). The CDR3 is 13 amino acids. The CDR3: CASSIGGGSGYTF. In DNA form, the CDR3 reads TGTGCCAGTAGTATTGGGGGGGGCAGCGGCTACACCTTC.

This chain connects TRBV28 to TRBJ2-2, with D maybe TRBD1 (5 bases). This CDR3 is built from 13 residues. Trimming shortened V by 6 bases and J by 2 bases, and 7 bases separated the two germline ends. Germline CDR1 reads MDHEN; CDR2 reads SYDVKM. CDR3 amino acids: CASRGLNTGELFF. The CDR3 coding sequence is TGTGCCAGCAGGGGGCTAAACACCGGGGAGCTGTTTTTT.